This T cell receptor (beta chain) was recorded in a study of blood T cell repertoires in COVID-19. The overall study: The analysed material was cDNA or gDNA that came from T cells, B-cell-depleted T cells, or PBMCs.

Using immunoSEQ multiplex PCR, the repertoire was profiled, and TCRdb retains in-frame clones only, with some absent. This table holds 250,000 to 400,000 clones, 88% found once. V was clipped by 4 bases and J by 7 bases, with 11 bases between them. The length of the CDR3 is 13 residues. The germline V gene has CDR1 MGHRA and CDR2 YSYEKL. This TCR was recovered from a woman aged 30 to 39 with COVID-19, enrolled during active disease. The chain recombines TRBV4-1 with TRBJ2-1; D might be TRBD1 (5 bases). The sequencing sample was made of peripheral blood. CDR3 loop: CASSLGHGNEQFF. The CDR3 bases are TGCGCCAGCAGCCTCGGACATGGGAATGAGCAGTTCTTC.